The present TCR beta chain was sequenced within a study of radiation and T cells in renal cell carcinoma. Time point given: blood 2 weeks post-SBRT. Treatment of the sample: 15 Gy SBRT to primary tumor, nephrectomy 4 weeks later. This clone was recorded once. As yet, its antigen is unknown. Per the germline V gene, CDR1 is LNHNV and CDR2 is YYDKDF (reference sequence). The CDR3 contains 16 residues. After removal of 3 bases from V and 3 bases from J, the junction contained 9 bases not matched to a gene. The table came from immunoSEQ multiplex PCR; TCRdb's copy has only in-frame clones and leaves some out. The sample has some 150,000 clones; roughly 87% are singletons. General study points: Without pretreatment biopsies, baseline tumor clonotype presence was undetermined.

The sequence was collected from a woman aged 50 to 60 with renal cell carcinoma. The chain employs TRBV15 and TRBJ2-5, with TRBD2 matching 8 bases. Sequenced material: blood, taken from a patient whose treatment included radiotherapy and nephrectomy. The CDR3: CATSSPQGAGEETQYF. For the CDR3, the DNA is TGTGCCACCAGCAGCCCCCAGGGAGCGGGGGAAGAGACCCAGTACTTC.